This T cell receptor beta chain was documented in a study of identical twins. This clonotype was seen a handful of times. TCRdb reprocessed the 5' RACE reads with MiXCR, giving one entry per CDR3 protein. Of under 250,000 distinct CDR3 sequences listed, 12% were seen once; the top ten hold 3.5% to 5%. These sequences were also reported in another study, on yellow fever vaccine responses in identical twins.

This TCR was recovered from a woman in her late teens or twenties in good health. Sequences were obtained from memory (CD45RO+) T cells sorted from blood.

The CDR3 protein is CASSLGGGMKQFF. CDR3 DNA: TGTGCCAGCAGCTTGGGCGGGGGAATGAAGCAGTTCTTC. The gene calls are TRBV11-2 and TRBJ2-1, with TRBD2 matching 7 bases. V was clipped by 3 bases and J by 11 bases; unmatched bases: 7. The germline gives CDR1 SGHAT, CDR2 FQNNGV. CDR3 length equals 13 residues.